The rows below give T cell receptor beta chains drawn from one sample of a study of OX40 agonist ivuxolimab in advanced cancers. Libraries were prepared by immunoSEQ multiplex PCR; TCRdb keeps only in-frame clonotypes and omits some of them. This repertoire shows some 110,000 clones, approximately 90% found once; its top ten account for more than 0.4%. The sequences come from CD4+ or CD8+ T cells sorted from blood, collected in a trial of the OX40 agonist ivuxolimab. Receptors were obtained from an adult with an advanced solid tumor such as melanoma, head and neck, liver or kidney cancer. Both conserved end residues are part of each CDR3. The order of the fields is D gene, J gene, V gene, clone size, CDR3 DNA, CDR3 protein. D genes are given only for firm matches. Some rows mark clone size as missing; the rest say once, few, many or name a class of expanded clone.

>NA|TRBJ1-5|TRBV30|once
TGTGCCTGGAGTGTAAGCGGCGATCTGCCCCAGCATTTT
CAWSVSGDLPQHF
>TRBD1|TRBJ1-5|TRBV6-5|NA
TGTGCCAGCAGTAGACAGGGGAGCAGCAATCAGCCCCAGCATTTT
CASSRQGSSNQPQHF
>NA|TRBJ1-1|TRBV6-1|NA
TGTGCCAGCATAGAGGGGCTCATGAACACTGAAGCTTTCTTT
CASIEGLMNTEAFF
>NA|TRBJ2-2|TRBV4-3|once
TGCGCCAGCAGCCAAGATAGGACGAACACCGGGGAGCTGTTTTTT
CASSQDRTNTGELFF
>NA|TRBJ2-2|TRBV28|NA
TGTGCCAGCAGCCGACACTTAGGACGGCAGAACACCGGGGAGCTGTTTTTT
CASSRHLGRQNTGELFF
>TRBD1|TRBJ2-2|TRBV6-5|once
TGTGCCAGCAGAATGGACAGGGGGAACGGGGAGCTGTTTTTT
CASRMDRGNGELFF
>NA|TRBJ2-2|TRBV6-1|NA
TGTGCCAGCAGTGAGGGACATCTAAGTACCGGGGAGCTGTTTTTT
CASSEGHLSTGELFF
>TRBD1|TRBJ1-5|TRBV28|NA
TGTGCCAGCAGTTCCTCCGCCGGGACAGCACATCAGCCCCAGCATTTT
CASSSSAGTAHQPQHF
>TRBD1|TRBJ1-6|TRBV10-3|NA
TGTGCCATCAGTGACTCGACAGGGCGAGGGTCACCCCTCCACTTT
CAISDSTGRGSPLHF
>NA|TRBJ2-3|TRBV9|NA
TGTGCCAGCAGCAAGTCGTCCGGTACGCAGTATTTT
CASSKSSGTQYF
>NA|TRBJ2-5|TRBV4-3|NA
TGCGCCAGCAGCCTCCAAGGGGTAGGATCGGAGACCCAGTACTTC
CASSLQGVGSETQYF
>TRBD1|TRBJ2-4|TRBV5-1|once
TGCGCCAGCAGCCGCAGTTCTCAGGGGGCCCAAAACATTCAGTACTTC
CASSRSSQGAQNIQYF
>NA|TRBJ1-6|TRBV28|NA
TGTGCCAGCACTACGGGTCATTTAAATTCACCCCTCCACTTT
CASTTGHLNSPLHF
>TRBD1|TRBJ1-1|TRBV14|once
TGTGCCAGCAGCCACGACAGGGGAGGCACTGAAGCTTTCTTT
CASSHDRGGTEAFF
>NA|TRBJ2-3|TRBV14|NA
TGTGCCAGCAGCCAAGATCTGACAGATACGCAGTATTTT
CASSQDLTDTQYF
>TRBD1|TRBJ2-1|TRBV10-3|NA
TGTGCCATCAGGCTGGGACAGGGGGACAATGAGCAGTTCTTC
CAIRLGQGDNEQFF
>TRBD2|TRBJ2-3|TRBV7-2|NA
TGTGCCAGCAAACTAGCGGGGGAAAATACGCAGTATTTT
CASKLAGENTQYF
>NA|TRBJ2-7|TRBV6-5|NA
TGTGCCAGCTTCACTAACGGACAGATCCGCGAGCAGTACTTC
CASFTNGQIREQYF
>NA|TRBJ1-2|TRBV28|NA
TGTGCCAGCAGTTTATCAGGGCACCCCTATGGCTACACCTTC
CASSLSGHPYGYTF
>TRBD2|TRBJ2-1|TRBV10-3|NA
TGTGCCATCAGTGATAGCGGGGGCCACAATGAGCAGTTCTTC
CAISDSGGHNEQFF
>NA|TRBJ1-5|TRBV28|NA
TGTGCCAGCAGTGCTGGGCCCCAGCATTTT
CASSAGPQHF
>NA|TRBJ2-5|TRBV30|NA
TGTGCCTGGAGTGTATCTGGCCCAGAGACCCAGTACTTC
CAWSVSGPETQYF
>NA|TRBJ2-1|TRBV2|NA
TGTGCCAGCAGTGGGGTCGGAGGCTCCTACAATGAGCAGTTCTTC
CASSGVGGSYNEQFF
>TRBD1|TRBJ2-1|TRBV7-3|NA
TGTGCCAGCAGCTTAACGGGACAGGGATACAATGAGCAGTTCTTC
CASSLTGQGYNEQFF